This TCR beta chain derives from a study of long-term antiretroviral therapy in people with HIV. CDR1 SGDLS and CDR2 YYNGEE come from the germline V gene. V was pared by 4 bases and J by 3 bases, with 6 bases of the junction left unmatched. The CDR3 is 15 residues long. Treatment for all HIV-infected participants took place in the United States. Investigators performed immunoSEQ version v3.0 at survey level. Method: immunoSEQ multiplex PCR; TCRdb's copy keeps in-frame clones and lacks some. The sample has 30,000 or so clones, about four fifths seen once. This receptor was identified in a man aged 50 to 60 with HIV. The sequencing used unsorted PBMCs, collected 3 years after starting antiretroviral therapy. V is TRBV9 and J is TRBJ2-2; 7 nucleotides line up with TRBD1. The CDR3 is CASSTGDLYTGELFF. The DNA for the CDR3 is TGTGCCAGCAGCACAGGGGACCTATACACCGGGGAGCTGTTTTTT.